The entry that follows covers one TCR beta chain sequence. Its antigen is undetermined. The CDR3 sequence is 15 residues long. The germline V gene has CDR1 MNHEY and CDR2 SMNVEV (reference sequence). Trimming took 4 bases from V and 6 from J, leaving 13 bases between them. The data are from a study of shared clonotypes between healthy human individuals. Original handling: With immunoSEQ giving junction-only sequences and no quality scores, filtering differed. Data came from immunoSEQ multiplex PCR; TCRdb stores just in-frame clones and leaves some out. V, J and clone size were drawn from that table, and D and trimming were deduced from the DNA. The table has more than 2,000,000 clones, around nine tenths seen once; the top ten hold around 0.14%. Whole-study results and caveats: It was anticipated that sequencing depth would influence how many clonotypes donors shared.

The sample consisted of naive CD4+ T cells sorted from blood. Subset described: CD45RA+ positively selected. The rearrangement uses TRBV27 and TRBJ1-6, with a possible D match to TRBD1 (6 bases). This sequence originates from a man aged 18 to 29 in good health. In DNA, the CDR3 is TGTGCCAGCAGTTCCGGACAGATAATTAATTCACCCCTCCACTTT. This translates into CASSSGQIINSPLHF.